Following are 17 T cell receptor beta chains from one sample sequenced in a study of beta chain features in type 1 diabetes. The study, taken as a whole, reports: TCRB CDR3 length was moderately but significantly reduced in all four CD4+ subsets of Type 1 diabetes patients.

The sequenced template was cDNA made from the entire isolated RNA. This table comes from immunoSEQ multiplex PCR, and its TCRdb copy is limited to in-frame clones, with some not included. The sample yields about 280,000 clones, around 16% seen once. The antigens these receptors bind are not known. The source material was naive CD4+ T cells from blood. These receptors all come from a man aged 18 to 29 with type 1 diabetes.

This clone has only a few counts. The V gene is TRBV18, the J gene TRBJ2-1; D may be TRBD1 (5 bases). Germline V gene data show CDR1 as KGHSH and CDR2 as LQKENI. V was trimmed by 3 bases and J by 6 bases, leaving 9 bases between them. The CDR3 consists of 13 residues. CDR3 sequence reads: CASSPTETNEQFF. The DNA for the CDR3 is TGTGCCAGCTCACCGACAGAGACCAATGAGCAGTTCTTC.

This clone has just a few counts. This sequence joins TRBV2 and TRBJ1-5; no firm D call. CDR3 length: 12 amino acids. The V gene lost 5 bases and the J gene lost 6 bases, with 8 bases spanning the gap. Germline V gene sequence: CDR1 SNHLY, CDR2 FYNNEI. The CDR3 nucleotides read TGTGCCAGCAGTCGAGTCGGTCAGCCCCAGCATTTT. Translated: CASSRVGQPQHF.

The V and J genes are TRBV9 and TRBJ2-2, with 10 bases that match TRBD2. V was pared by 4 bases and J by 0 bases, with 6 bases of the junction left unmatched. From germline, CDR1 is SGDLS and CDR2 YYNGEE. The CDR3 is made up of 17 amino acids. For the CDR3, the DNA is TGTGCCAGCAGCTCCTGGACTAGCGGTACGAACACCGGGGAGCTGTTTTTT. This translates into CASSSWTSGTNTGELFF.

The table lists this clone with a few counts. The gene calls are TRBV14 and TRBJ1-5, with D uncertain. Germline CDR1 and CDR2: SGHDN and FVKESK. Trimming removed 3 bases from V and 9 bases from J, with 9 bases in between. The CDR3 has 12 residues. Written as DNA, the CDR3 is TGTGCCAGCAGCCACCCTAGAGGGCCCCAGCATTTT. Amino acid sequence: CASSHPRGPQHF.

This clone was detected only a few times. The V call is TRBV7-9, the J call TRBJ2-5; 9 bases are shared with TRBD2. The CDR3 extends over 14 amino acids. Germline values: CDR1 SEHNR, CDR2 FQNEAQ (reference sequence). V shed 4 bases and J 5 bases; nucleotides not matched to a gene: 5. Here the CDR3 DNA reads TGTGCCAGCAGCTACGGACTAGCGTTGGAGACCCAGTACTTC. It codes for CASSYGLALETQYF.

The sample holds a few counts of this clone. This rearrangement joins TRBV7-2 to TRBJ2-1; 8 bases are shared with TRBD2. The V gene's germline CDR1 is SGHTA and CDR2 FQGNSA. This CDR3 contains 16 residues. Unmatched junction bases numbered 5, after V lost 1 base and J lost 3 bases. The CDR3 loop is CASSLDLTSGYNEQFF. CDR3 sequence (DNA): TGTGCCAGCAGCTTAGATCTCACTAGCGGCTACAATGAGCAGTTCTTC.

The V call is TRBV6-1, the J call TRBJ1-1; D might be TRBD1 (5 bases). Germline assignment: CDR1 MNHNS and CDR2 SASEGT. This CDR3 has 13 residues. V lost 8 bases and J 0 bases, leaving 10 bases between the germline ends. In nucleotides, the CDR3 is TGTGCCAGCCGACAGTGGGTGAACACTGAAGCTTTCTTT. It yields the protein CASRQWVNTEAFF.

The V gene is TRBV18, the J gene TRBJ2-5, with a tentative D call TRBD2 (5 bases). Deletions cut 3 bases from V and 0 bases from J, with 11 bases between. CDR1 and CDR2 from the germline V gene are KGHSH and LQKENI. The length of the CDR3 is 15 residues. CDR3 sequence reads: CASSPRPGYQETQYF. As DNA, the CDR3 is TGTGCCAGCTCACCCCGACCGGGGTACCAAGAGACCCAGTACTTC.

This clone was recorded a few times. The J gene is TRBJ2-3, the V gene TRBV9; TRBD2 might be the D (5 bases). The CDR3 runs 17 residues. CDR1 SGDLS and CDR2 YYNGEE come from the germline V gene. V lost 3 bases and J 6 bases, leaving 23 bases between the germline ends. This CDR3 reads CASSAGDYTSLGDTQYF. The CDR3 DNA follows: TGTGCCAGCAGCGCAGGAGACTATACGAGTTTAGGGGATACGCAGTATTTT.

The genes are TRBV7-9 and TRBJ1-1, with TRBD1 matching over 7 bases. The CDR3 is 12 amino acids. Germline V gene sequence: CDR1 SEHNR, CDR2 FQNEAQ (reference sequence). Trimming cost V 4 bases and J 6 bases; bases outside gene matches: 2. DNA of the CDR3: TGTGCCAGCAGCTGGGACAGCCCTGAAGCTTTCTTT. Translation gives CASSWDSPEAFF.

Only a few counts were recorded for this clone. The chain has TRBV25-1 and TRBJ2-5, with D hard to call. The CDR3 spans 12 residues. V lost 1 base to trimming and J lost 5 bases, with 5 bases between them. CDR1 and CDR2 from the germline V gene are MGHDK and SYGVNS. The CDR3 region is CASSEFPETQYF. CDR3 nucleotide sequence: TGTGCCAGCAGTGAATTCCCGGAGACCCAGTACTTC.

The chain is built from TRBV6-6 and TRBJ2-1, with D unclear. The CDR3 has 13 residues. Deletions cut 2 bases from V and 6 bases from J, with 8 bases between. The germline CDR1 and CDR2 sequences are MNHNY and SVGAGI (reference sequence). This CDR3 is CASSYPGPNEQFF. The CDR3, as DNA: TGTGCCAGCAGTTACCCAGGTCCCAATGAGCAGTTCTTC.

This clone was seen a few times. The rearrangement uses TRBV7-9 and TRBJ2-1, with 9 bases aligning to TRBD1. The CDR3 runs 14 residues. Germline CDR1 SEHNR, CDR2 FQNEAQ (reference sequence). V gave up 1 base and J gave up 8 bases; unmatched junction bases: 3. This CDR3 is CASSLGTGDDEQFF. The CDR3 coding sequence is TGTGCCAGCAGCTTAGGGACAGGGGACGATGAGCAGTTCTTC.

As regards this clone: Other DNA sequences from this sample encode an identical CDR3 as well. The CDR3 sequence is CAWSGGGSSYEQYF. In DNA form, the CDR3 reads TGTGCCTGGAGTGGGGGGGGAAGCTCCTACGAGCAGTACTTC. The chain employs TRBV30 and TRBJ2-7; 7 positions match TRBD2. Trimming cost V 1 base and J 0 bases; bases outside gene matches: 3. The CDR3 loop spans 14 amino acids. In germline, CDR1 is GTSNPN, CDR2 SVGIG (reference sequence).

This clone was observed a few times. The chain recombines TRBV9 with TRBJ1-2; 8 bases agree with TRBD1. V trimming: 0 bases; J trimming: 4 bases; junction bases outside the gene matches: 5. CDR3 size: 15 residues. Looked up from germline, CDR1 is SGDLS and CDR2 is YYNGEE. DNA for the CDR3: TGTGCCAGCAGCGTAGGGCGGACAGGGAGCTATGGCTACACCTTC. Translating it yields CASSVGRTGSYGYTF. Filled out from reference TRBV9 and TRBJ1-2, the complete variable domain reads DSGVTQTPKHLITATGQRVTLRCSPRSGDLSVYWYQQSLDQGLQFLIQYYNGEERAKGNILERFSAQQFPDLHSELNLSSLELGDSALYFCASSVGRTGSYGYTFGSGTRLTVV.

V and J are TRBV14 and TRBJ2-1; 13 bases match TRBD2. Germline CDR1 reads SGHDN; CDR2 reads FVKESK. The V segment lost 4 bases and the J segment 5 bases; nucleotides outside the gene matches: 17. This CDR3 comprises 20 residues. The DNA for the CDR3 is TGTGCCAGCAGCCTACAGGGGTTTATGGGACTAGCGGGAACCCACAATGAGCAGTTCTTC. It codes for CASSLQGFMGLAGTHNEQFF.

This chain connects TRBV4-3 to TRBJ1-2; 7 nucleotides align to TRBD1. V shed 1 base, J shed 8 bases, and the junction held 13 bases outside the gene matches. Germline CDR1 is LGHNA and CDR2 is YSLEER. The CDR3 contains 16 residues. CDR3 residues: CASSQVIFRDRGGYTF. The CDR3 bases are TGCGCCAGCAGCCAAGTCATCTTCCGGGACAGAGGAGGCTACACCTTC.